This entry lists 25 T cell receptor beta chains sequenced from one sample in a study of blood T cell repertoires in COVID-19. Sequenced by immunoSEQ multiplex PCR; TCRdb stores in-frame clones only, minus some. The table lists fewer than 300,000 clones, just over 90% of them singletons, with approximately 2% in the top ten. Source material: peripheral blood. The receptors derive from a woman in her thirties with COVID-19, enrolled during active disease.

The CDR3 sequence is CASRRLLGLAGGPGEQYF. The CDR3 DNA follows: TGTGCCAGCAGGAGGTTGCTGGGACTAGCGGGAGGGCCGGGCGAGCAGTACTTC. The chain recombines TRBV5-8 with TRBJ2-7, with TRBD2 matching over 16 bases. Germline trimming cut 5 bases from V and 6 bases from J; bases unmatched to any gene: 14. CDR1 and CDR2 (germline): SGHTS, YDEGEE. The CDR3 spans 18 residues.

The chain carries TRBV27 and TRBJ2-5; tentative D call: TRBD1 (6 bases). V shed 0 bases and J shed 2 bases, with 22 bases lying between them. This CDR3 is built from 19 residues. Germline V gene sequence: CDR1 MNHEY, CDR2 SMNVEV (reference sequence). The CDR3 bases are TGTGCCAGCAGTTTATCCCTACCTCTTCCGCAGGGGCATCAAGAGACCCAGTACTTC. Residues: CASSLSLPLPQGHQETQYF.

This clone was detected a few times. The chain employs TRBV5-1 and TRBJ2-1; TRBD2 aligns across 10 bases. After removal of 2 bases from V and 7 bases from J, the junction contained 15 bases not matched to a gene. The germline V gene encodes CDR1 SGHRS and CDR2 YFSETQ. The CDR3 sequence is 18 residues long. This CDR3 is CASSLTRMSGRARNEQFF. The CDR3 DNA follows: TGCGCCAGCAGCTTAACCAGGATGAGCGGGAGGGCCCGTAATGAGCAGTTCTTC.

The chain links TRBV19 to TRBJ1-2, with TRBD1 identical over 8 bases. CDR1 is LNHDA and CDR2 is SQIVND in the germline V gene (reference sequence). The J segment lost 7 bases and the V segment lost 2 bases, leaving 9 bases of the junction unmatched. CDR3 length: 15 residues. The CDR3 DNA follows: TGTGCCAGTAGTATAAAATCCGGACAGGGCGGTGGCTACACCTTC. Its translation is CASSIKSGQGGGYTF. The full variable domain, with the rest looked up from reference TRBV19 and TRBJ1-2, is DGGITQSPKYLFRKEGQNVTLSCEQNLNHDAMYWYRQDPGQGLRLIYYSQIVNDFQKGDIAEGYSVSREKKESFPLTVTSAQKNPTAFYLCASSIKSGQGGGYTFGSGTRLTVV.

This clone was picked up one time. The chain joins TRBV15 to TRBJ1-1, with 8 bases matching TRBD1. The ends lost 4 bases at V and 11 bases at J; junction bases unmatched: 6. The CDR3 consists of 12 residues. CDR1 is LNHNV and CDR2 is YYDKDF in the germline V gene (reference sequence). DNA for the CDR3: TGTGCCACCAGCAATCAGGGGGCGCGTGCTTTCTTT. Translating gives CATSNQGARAFF.

The V and J genes are TRBV7-8 and TRBJ1-4, with D possibly TRBD1 on 5 matching bases. Trimming removed 2 bases from V and 7 bases from J, with 8 bases in between. The CDR3 contains 13 residues. Germline lookup yields CDR1 SGHVS and CDR2 FQNEAQ. CDR3 sequence reads: CASSLQGSEKLFF. CDR3 in DNA: TGTGCCAGCAGCTTACAGGGATCTGAAAAACTGTTTTTT.

The rearrangement uses TRBV19 and TRBJ2-2, with TRBD2 as a possible D gene (6 bases). The CDR3 runs 15 residues. Germline V gene sequence: CDR1 LNHDA, CDR2 SQIVND (reference sequence). Trimming took off 2 bases at V and 3 bases at J, with 10 bases between the two ends. The CDR3 here is CASSIRRADTGELFF. In nucleotides, the CDR3 is TGTGCCAGTAGTATACGGAGGGCGGACACCGGGGAGCTGTTTTTT. Variable domain in full (rest from reference TRBV19 and TRBJ2-2): DGGITQSPKYLFRKEGQNVTLSCEQNLNHDAMYWYRQDPGQGLRLIYYSQIVNDFQKGDIAEGYSVSREKKESFPLTVTSAQKNPTAFYLCASSIRRADTGELFFGEGSRLTVL.

The chain recombines TRBV18 with TRBJ2-7; perhaps TRBD2 as D (6 bases). CDR1 is KGHSH and CDR2 is LQKENI in the germline V gene. The CDR3 is 15 amino acids. V gave up 2 bases and J gave up 2 bases, with 13 bases separating them. The CDR3 reads CASSPSTPGAYEQYF. CDR3 DNA sequence: TGTGCCAGCTCACCAAGTACTCCGGGGGCCTACGAGCAGTACTTC.

This clone has only a few counts. V and J are TRBV30 and TRBJ1-1; D remains ambiguous. Trimming removed 4 bases from V and 1 base from J, with 4 bases in between. The V gene's germline CDR1 is GTSNPN and CDR2 SVGIG (reference sequence). The CDR3 is 11 residues long. The chain's CDR3 is CAWKRNTEAFF. CDR3 coding DNA: TGTGCCTGGAAGAGGAACACTGAAGCTTTCTTT.

The rearrangement links TRBV5-4 to TRBJ2-3; D is unresolved. V was cut by 1 base and J by 5 bases, with 14 bases left in between. Germline CDR1 SGHNT, CDR2 YYREEE (reference sequence). The CDR3 is 15 residues long. DNA of the CDR3: TGTGCCAGCAGCTTGTATCGGGTTGGTTTAGATACGCAGTATTTT. Amino acid sequence: CASSLYRVGLDTQYF.

The chain employs TRBV5-5 and TRBJ2-7; 8 bases agree with TRBD1. The CDR3 totals 15 residues. Unmatched junction bases numbered 7, after V lost 2 bases and J lost 3 bases. Germline CDR1 and CDR2: SGHKS and YYEKEE (reference sequence). In nucleotides, the CDR3 is TGTGCCAGCAGCTTTCAGGACAGGGCTTTCTACGAGCAGTACTTC. Protein: CASSFQDRAFYEQYF.

The J gene is TRBJ2-2, the V gene TRBV6-5, with TRBD2 identical over 10 bases. CDR1 and CDR2 from the germline V gene are MNHEY and SVGAGI. J lost 7 bases, V lost 7 bases, and 6 bases had no gene match. This CDR3 has 14 amino acids. The chain's CDR3 is CASKSGRDFGELFF. DNA of the CDR3: TGTGCCAGCAAGAGCGGGAGGGATTTCGGGGAGCTGTTTTTT.

V usage is TRBV10-3 and J usage is TRBJ2-3; 9 nucleotides agree with TRBD1. V lost 10 bases, J lost 3 bases, and 8 bases stayed unmatched. The germline gives CDR1 ENHRY, CDR2 SYGVKD. CDR3 length: 14 residues. This CDR3 is CATRLDRGTDTQYF. The CDR3 DNA reads as TGTGCCACCAGACTCGACAGGGGGACAGATACGCAGTATTTT.

The rearrangement links TRBV6-6 to TRBJ2-7; the D gene is possibly TRBD1 (6 bases). The CDR3 sequence is 14 residues long. Trimming cost V 6 bases and J 2 bases, with 14 bases left between them. The germline CDR1 and CDR2 sequences are MNHNY and SVGAGI (reference sequence). The CDR3, as DNA: TGTGCCAGCAGGACCGGGACAAGTACCTACGAGCAGTACTTC. Protein: CASRTGTSTYEQYF.

In its sample, this clone was seen once. The rearrangement joins TRBV7-2 to TRBJ2-1, with 13 bases identical to TRBD2. Germline-derived CDR1 and CDR2 are SGHTA and FQGNSA. There are 15 residues in the CDR3. The V gene end was trimmed by 3 bases and the J gene end by 9 bases; junction bases not matched to a gene: 5. CDR3 in DNA: TGTGCCAGCAGCTTTTTTAGGACTAGCGGGAGTGAGCAGTTCTTC. It codes for CASSFFRTSGSEQFF.

The chain carries TRBV7-9 and TRBJ2-3, with 11 bases fitting TRBD2. CDR3 length equals 16 residues. The germline V gene encodes CDR1 SEHNR and CDR2 FQNEAQ (reference sequence). The V segment lost 5 bases and the J segment 2 bases; nucleotides outside the gene matches: 6. CDR3 in amino acids: CASSLGLADPTDTQYF. The DNA of the CDR3 is TGTGCCAGCAGCCTGGGACTAGCGGACCCCACAGATACGCAGTATTTT.

The rearrangement uses TRBV9 and TRBJ2-7; 8 nucleotides align to TRBD1. The CDR3 runs 15 residues. J lost 2 bases, V lost 4 bases, and 8 bases had no gene match. Looked up from germline, CDR1 is SGDLS and CDR2 is YYNGEE. In DNA, the CDR3 is TGTGCCAGCAGCTATGGACAGGGCCTTCCCTACGAGCAGTACTTC. It yields the protein CASSYGQGLPYEQYF.

The J gene is TRBJ1-2, the V gene TRBV5-1; TRBD1 matches 9 bases. The germline CDR1 and CDR2 sequences are SGHRS and YFSETQ. V trimming: 0 bases; J trimming: 10 bases; junction bases outside the gene matches: 1. The CDR3 sequence is 12 residues long. The CDR3 DNA reads TGCGCCAGCAGCTTGGGGGACAGGGACTACACCTTC. It encodes CASSLGDRDYTF.

Worth noting for this clone: At one end the junction does not follow the germline gene, possibly because of a read error. The CDR3 nucleotides read TGTGCCAGCAGTAACTCGCCCCGAGGATCGACAGATACGCAGTATTTT. Protein product: CASSNSPRGSTDTQYF. The chain is built from TRBV6-6 and TRBJ2-3; D call uncertain. The CDR3 totals 16 residues. Germline V gives CDR1 MNHNY, CDR2 SVGAGI (reference sequence).

The chain recombines TRBV28 with TRBJ2-3; the D gene is possibly TRBD2 (5 bases). This CDR3 comprises 15 residues. V lost 6 bases and J 0 bases, leaving 13 bases between the germline ends. Germline-derived CDR1 and CDR2 are MDHEN and SYDVKM. CDR3 sequence: CASRPSSPSTDTQYF. The CDR3 DNA follows: TGTGCCAGCAGGCCTAGCTCCCCTAGCACAGATACGCAGTATTTT.

The genes are TRBV9 and TRBJ2-7, with D possibly TRBD2 on 5 matching bases. Germline V lookup: CDR1 SGDLS, CDR2 YYNGEE. The CDR3 is 13 residues long. V lost 4 bases to trimming and J lost 4 bases, with 12 bases between them. CDR3 DNA sequence: TGTGCCAGCAGCCCCAGAGGGCGGTACGAGCAGTACTTC. This sequence encodes CASSPRGRYEQYF.

This sequence joins TRBV2 and TRBJ1-3, with a possible D match to TRBD1 (6 bases). Trimming shortened V by 7 bases and J by 0 bases, and 10 bases separated the two germline ends. The CDR3 consists of 14 residues. Germline CDR1 and CDR2: SNHLY and FYNNEI. The CDR3 DNA reads as TGTGCCAGCACGAGGACAGTCTCTGGAAACACCATATATTTT. This encodes CASTRTVSGNTIYF.

This sequence joins TRBV2 and TRBJ1-1; perhaps TRBD1 as D (5 bases). Germline V gene sequence: CDR1 SNHLY, CDR2 FYNNEI. Trimming cost V 6 bases and J 1 base, with 9 bases left between them. There are 13 residues in the CDR3. CDR3 loop: CASSHTGNTEAFF. CDR3 nucleotides: TGTGCCAGCAGCCACACAGGGAACACTGAAGCTTTCTTT.

The CDR3 nucleotides read TGTGCCAGCTCAACCCGGGACAGGGGTAATGAAAAACTGTTTTTT. Translation gives CASSTRDRGNEKLFF. The rearrangement links TRBV18 to TRBJ1-4, with 10 nucleotides matching TRBD1. V was clipped by 5 bases and J by 4 bases; unmatched bases: 4. CDR1 and CDR2 (germline): KGHSH, LQKENI. The CDR3 extends over 15 amino acids.

The V gene is TRBV5-1, the J gene TRBJ2-5, with 10 bases that match TRBD2. This CDR3 spans 16 amino acids. The V and J ends lost 4 bases and 4 bases, in that order; junction bases with no gene match: 10. Germline V gene lookup returns CDR1 SGHRS and CDR2 YFSETQ. CDR3 nucleotide sequence: TGCGCCAGCAGCCTGGCTAGCGGGAGAGCGAGAGAGACCCAGTACTTC. Its protein is CASSLASGRARETQYF.